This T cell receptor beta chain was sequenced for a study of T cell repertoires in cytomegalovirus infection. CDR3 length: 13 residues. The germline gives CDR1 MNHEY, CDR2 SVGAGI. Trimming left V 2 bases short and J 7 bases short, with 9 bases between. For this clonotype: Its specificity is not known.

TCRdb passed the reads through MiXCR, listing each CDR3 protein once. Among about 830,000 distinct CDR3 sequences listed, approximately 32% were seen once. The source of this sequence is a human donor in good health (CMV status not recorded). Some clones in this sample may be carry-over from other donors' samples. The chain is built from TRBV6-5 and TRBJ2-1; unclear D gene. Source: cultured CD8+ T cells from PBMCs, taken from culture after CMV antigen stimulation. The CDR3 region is CASSYQPINEQFF. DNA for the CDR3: TGTGCCAGCAGTTACCAGCCCATAAATGAGCAGTTCTTC.